This TCR beta chain emerged from a study of T cell clusters in autoimmune cytopenias. The study, taken as a whole, reports: TRB repertoire shifts in secondary cytopenia and chronic lymphocytic leukemia mostly reflected lymphoma, not autoimmunity.

As for this clonotype: What it recognizes is unknown.

TRB rearrangements were amplified by touch-down multiplex PCR with mixed TRB-A/B primers. Following a re-call of the multiplex PCR reads, TCRdb has one entry per CDR3 protein and lacks DNA. The repertoire table contains thousands of distinct CDR3 sequences. TRB was amplified from approximately 250 ng of peripheral blood genomic DNA per sample. Germline CDR1 and CDR2: SGHRS and YFSETQ. The CDR3 runs to 16 residues. This sample was shared with a second study, whose subject was T cell repertoires in aging, cancer and after chemotherapy. This second study says: Median generation probability rose over the chemotherapy interval in each cancer cohort, suggesting rebound thymic output.

Sequencing input: peripheral blood. This clonotype was sampled from a human donor with an autoimmune cytopenia or autoimmune hepatitis (not recorded which). This chain joins TRBV5-1 and TRBJ2-2; as DNA is missing, the TRBD1 call by TCRdb cannot be tested. CDR3 protein: CASSLETVQNTGELFF.